The next 19 T cell receptor beta chains were all read from a single sample in a study of CD8+CD57+ T cells in acquired aplastic anemia. Researchers used genomic DNA as the template to profile TCR beta VDJ and CDR3. TCRdb redid the calling of the reads with MiXCR, one entry per CDR3 protein. The sample includes about 42,000 distinct CDR3 sequences, approximately 67% of them seen just once. The sequencing input was sorted CD4+, CD8+, or CD8+CD57+ T cells (not recorded which) from PBMCs. Receptor source: a human donor in good health, serving as a control.

This chain uses TRBV7-9 with TRBJ2-3; TRBD2 aligns across 8 bases. The CDR3 spans 14 residues. J lost 3 bases, V lost 6 bases, and 5 bases had no gene match. CDR1 is SEHNR, CDR2 FQNEAQ, per germline (reference sequence). Here the CDR3 reads CASRGRGETDTQYF. The CDR3, as DNA: TGTGCCAGCAGAGGGCGGGGGGAGACAGATACGCAGTATTTT.

This clonotype was counted many times. The rearrangement uses TRBV6-4 and TRBJ2-1; D could derive from TRBD1 or TRBD2 (6 bases each). This CDR3 has 13 amino acids. The germline V gene has CDR1 MRHNA and CDR2 SNTAGT. Between the trimmed V and J ends, which lost 2 bases and 8 bases, there was a span of 10 bases. In DNA, the CDR3 is TGTGCCAGCAGTGACGAGGGGGGAGATGAGCAGTTCTTC. This codes for CASSDEGGDEQFF.

The gene calls are TRBV29-1 and TRBJ2-7; D might be TRBD1 (6 bases). The CDR3 is 13 residues long. The germline V gene encodes CDR1 SQVTM and CDR2 ANQGSEA. Between the trimmed V and J ends, which lost 6 bases and 0 bases, there was a span of 12 bases. The chain's CDR3 is CSVRDTLSYEQYF. The CDR3 DNA sequence: TGCAGCGTCCGGGACACCCTCTCCTACGAGCAGTACTTC.

The chain is built from TRBV20-1 and TRBJ2-7; D is unresolved. CDR3 size: 13 residues. Germline V gene sequence: CDR1 DFQATT, CDR2 SNEGSKA (reference sequence). Trimming cost V 3 bases and J 0 bases, with 9 bases left between them. The CDR3 region has the DNA TGCAGTGCTAGGGGTTGGGGCTCCTACGAGCAGTACTTC. Encoded protein: CSARGWGSYEQYF.

This clonotype is medium-sized within its sample. The chain recombines TRBV19 with TRBJ2-2; D is perhaps TRBD1 (6 bases). This CDR3 region has 14 residues. The V gene's germline CDR1 is LNHDA and CDR2 SQIVND (reference sequence). The V and J ends lost 7 bases and 0 bases respectively, with 9 bases between them. The CDR3 bases are TGTGCCAGTACTGGGACACCGAACACCGGGGAGCTGTTTTTT. Protein sequence: CASTGTPNTGELFF. The full variable domain, completed using reference TRBV19 and TRBJ2-2, is DGGITQSPKYLFRKEGQNVTLSCEQNLNHDAMYWYRQDPGQGLRLIYYSQIVNDFQKGDIAEGYSVSREKKESFPLTVTSAQKNPTAFYLCASTGTPNTGELFFGEGSRLTVL.

This clonotype was detected once. This chain connects TRBV29-1 to TRBJ2-7, with unresolved D. CDR3 length: 12 residues. CDR1 and CDR2 from the germline V gene are SQVTM and ANQGSEA. Trimming stripped 4 bases from V and 1 base from J, with 8 bases between. CDR3 DNA: TGCAGCGTTGTTAAAGGATCCTACGAGCAGTACTTC. Protein product: CSVVKGSYEQYF.

Worth noting for this clonotype: Possible read error: a much larger clone is one base away. The rearrangement joins TRBV28 to TRBJ1-4, with unresolved D. There are 15 residues in the CDR3. Per germline, CDR1 MDHEN and CDR2 SYDVKM. This chain's CDR3 is CASSLVLGLNEELFF. DNA for the CDR3: TGTGCCAGCAGTTTAGTTTTGGGTCTAAATGAAGAACTGTTTTTT.

This clonotype was detected only a few times. The chain employs TRBV19 and TRBJ1-1; D not resolved. The V gene's germline CDR1 is LNHDA and CDR2 SQIVND (reference sequence). There are 13 residues in the CDR3. V lost 7 bases to trimming and J lost 0 bases, with 9 bases between them. CDR3 residues: CASIDQVNTEAFF. The CDR3 DNA sequence: TGTGCCAGTATTGATCAGGTGAACACTGAAGCTTTCTTT.

The CDR3 coding sequence is TGCAGTGCTACCCTCGGGGATAGCTCCTACAATGAGCAGTTCTTC. Encoded protein: CSATLGDSSYNEQFF. The V gene is TRBV20-1, the J gene TRBJ2-1; weak D call: TRBD2 (5 bases). CDR1 and CDR2 from the germline V gene are DFQATT and SNEGSKA (reference sequence). This CDR3 region has 15 residues. The ends were cut back, 4 bases at V and 0 bases at J, with 13 bases in the middle.

The chain combines TRBV7-9 with TRBJ1-4; D is ambiguous. The CDR3 covers 12 residues. Looked up from germline, CDR1 is SEHNR and CDR2 is FQNEAQ (reference sequence). Between the trimmed V and J ends, which lost 1 base and 8 bases, there was a span of 5 bases. The CDR3 DNA is TGTGCCAGCAGCTTAGGTGGCGAAAAACTGTTTTTT. It yields the protein CASSLGGEKLFF.

The chain is built from TRBV19 and TRBJ1-1; D gene uncertain. Germline V gene data show CDR1 as LNHDA and CDR2 as SQIVND (reference sequence). The CDR3 contains 13 residues. V lost 3 bases to trimming and J lost 3 bases, with 8 bases between them. Here the CDR3 reads CASSMAGYTEAFF. The CDR3, as DNA: TGTGCCAGTAGTATGGCCGGGTACACTGAAGCTTTCTTT.

This clonotype has more than one count but fewer than ten. Possible read error: a much larger clone is one base away. V usage is TRBV28 and J usage is TRBJ2-5; 10 bases agree with TRBD1. V was pared by 8 bases and J by 5 bases, with 11 bases of the junction left unmatched. From germline, CDR1 is MDHEN and CDR2 SYDVKM. The CDR3 consists of 15 residues. CDR3 sequence reads: CASGAGTGVSETQYF. CDR3 coding DNA: TGTGCCAGCGGTGCCGGGACAGGGGTGTCGGAGACCCAGTACTTC. Using reference TRBV28 and TRBJ2-5 for the parts outside the CDR3, the full variable domain is DVKVTQSSRYLVKRTGEKVFLECVQDMDHENMFWYRQDPGLGLRLIYFSYDVKMKEKGDIPEGYSVSREKKERFSLILESASTNQTSMYLCASGAGTGVSETQYFGPGTRLLVL.

V usage is TRBV5-1 and J usage is TRBJ1-1, with a weak D call TRBD1 (5 bases). Germline V gives CDR1 SGHRS, CDR2 YFSETQ. The CDR3 runs 14 residues. V lost 3 bases to trimming and J lost 0 bases, with 9 bases between them. The CDR3 loop reads CASSSGPMNTEAFF. In DNA, the CDR3 is TGCGCCAGCAGCTCGGGACCTATGAACACTGAAGCTTTCTTT.

The V and J genes are TRBV7-6 and TRBJ1-5; D gene ambiguous. Per the germline V gene, CDR1 is SGHVS and CDR2 is FNYEAQ. CDR3 length: 13 amino acids. Trimming removed 1 base from V and 7 bases from J, with 8 bases in between. In DNA form, the CDR3 reads TGTGCCAGCAGCTTAGACCACTCCCAGCCCCAGCATTTT. Translation gives CASSLDHSQPQHF.

The genes are TRBV25-1 and TRBJ1-2; D gene unclear. V dropped 5 bases and J dropped 5 bases, with 12 bases sitting between them. Germline CDR1 reads MGHDK; CDR2 reads SYGVNS. The CDR3 length is 13 residues. CDR3 DNA sequence: TGTGCCAGCAGTCCCCGGGCCGAATATGGCTACACCTTC. As protein: CASSPRAEYGYTF.

This chain joins TRBV29-1 and TRBJ1-2, with D tentatively TRBD1 (6 bases). Germline CDR1 SQVTM, CDR2 ANQGSEA. With 2 bases removed from V and 7 bases from J, the gap between germline ends came to 14 bases. This CDR3 is 13 amino acids long. Here the CDR3 reads CSVERTDSAGYTF. For the CDR3, the DNA is TGCAGCGTTGAAAGGACAGACTCGGCTGGCTACACCTTC. The entire variable domain, with the rest obtained from reference TRBV29-1 and TRBJ1-2, is as follows: SAVISQKPSRDICQRGTSLTIQCQVDSQVTMMFWYRQQPGQSLTLIATANQGSEATYESGFVIDKFPISRPNLTFSTLTVSNMSPEDSSIYLCSVERTDSAGYTFGSGTRLTVV.

This chain joins TRBV24-1 and TRBJ2-7; 7 bases are a match to TRBD1. This CDR3 contains 14 residues. V lost 5 bases, J lost 2 bases, and 5 bases stayed unmatched. CDR1 and CDR2 (germline): KGHDR, SFDVKD. The CDR3 protein is CATSAWGTAYEQYF. CDR3 nucleotides: TGTGCCACCAGTGCCTGGGGGACAGCCTACGAGCAGTACTTC.

This clonotype was detected ten times or more. This rearrangement joins TRBV9 to TRBJ2-7; tentatively, D is TRBD1 (5 bases). CDR3 size: 15 residues. Germline V CDR1 and CDR2: SGDLS, YYNGEE. Trimming removed 4 bases from V and 7 bases from J, with 21 bases in between. CDR3 sequence reads: CASSPPVAGKGEQYF. The CDR3 coding sequence is TGTGCCAGCAGCCCCCCCGTGGCAGGGAAAGGGGAGCAGTACTTC.

The gene calls are TRBV6-1 and TRBJ2-1; D is ambiguous. CDR1 MNHNS and CDR2 SASEGT come from the germline V gene. The CDR3 sequence is 15 residues long. Trimming shortened V by 6 bases and J by 2 bases, and 14 bases separated the two germline ends. The chain's CDR3 is CASSSQGKTYNEQFF. The CDR3 bases are TGTGCCAGCAGCTCACAAGGGAAGACCTACAATGAGCAGTTCTTC.